Presented here are 24 T cell receptor beta chains from one specimen sequenced in a study of blood T cells in healthy people across ages (dated by TCRdb to about 2015). Receptor libraries were prepared by 5' RACE. The sequencer listed for this sample is Illumina HiSeq 2500. The second PCR ran for roughly 7 to 11 cycles and used a J-beta primer mix along with a sample-barcoded 5' primer. TCRdb took the public reads, trimmed them with fastp at Q25, ran MiXCR for clone calling and kept in-frame beta chains. Rows merge per CDR3 protein into single entries with the most common DNA and genes. This sample lists hundreds of thousands of distinct CDR3 sequences; about three fifths were detected once. The top ten clonotypes cover 22% of the sample. The specimen was blood. The receptor set was obtained from a man aged 25 to 40 in good health.

In this sample, this clonotype turned up a few times. This sequence joins TRBV20-1 and TRBJ2-6; 7 bases align to TRBD2. The CDR3 length is 16 residues. CDR1 and CDR2 from the germline V gene are DFQATT and SNEGSKA (reference sequence). With 4 bases clipped from V and 1 base from J, the junction kept 7 bases outside the gene matches. The CDR3 DNA follows: TGCAGTGCTACCAGGACTAGTCCTTCTGGGGCCAACGTCCTGACTTTC. Its translation: CSATRTSPSGANVLTF.

V usage is TRBV6-5 and J usage is TRBJ2-1, with TRBD2 matching over 7 bases. The J segment lost 9 bases and the V segment lost 6 bases, leaving 5 bases of the junction unmatched. Looked up from germline, CDR1 is MNHEY and CDR2 is SVGAGI. This CDR3 comprises 12 residues. The CDR3 loop reads CASSLPGGEQFF. CDR3 nucleotide sequence: TGTGCCAGCAGCCTGCCGGGGGGTGAGCAGTTCTTC.

Written as DNA, the CDR3 is TGTGCCAGCAGTGAGGTGACAGGTCCCCTGGGGGGCTACACCTTC. Amino acid sequence: CASSEVTGPLGGYTF. V is TRBV2 and J is TRBJ1-2; tentatively, D is TRBD1 (6 bases). V was pared by 3 bases and J by 8 bases, with 19 bases between. Per germline, CDR1 SNHLY and CDR2 FYNNEI. The length of the CDR3 is 15 residues.

The chain is built from TRBV12-3 or TRBV12-4 and TRBJ2-3, with TRBD2 matching over 10 bases. V lost 4 bases to trimming and J lost 5 bases; unmatched junction nucleotides: 6. The CDR3 totals 15 residues. The CDR3 reads CASSSSGSGLDTQYF. In DNA, the CDR3 is TGTGCCAGCAGTTCTAGCGGGAGTGGATTAGATACGCAGTATTTT.

V gene TRBV4-1 combines with J gene TRBJ2-1; unclear D gene. Trimming took off 11 bases at V and 7 bases at J, with 6 bases between the two ends. Germline lookup yields CDR1 MGHRA and CDR2 YSYEKL. CDR3 length: 9 residues. The CDR3 protein is CAPWNEQFF. The CDR3 bases are TGCGCCCCCTGGAATGAGCAGTTCTTC.

This rearrangement joins TRBV4-2 to TRBJ2-2; D possibly corresponds to TRBD2 (6 bases). In germline, CDR1 is LGHNA, CDR2 YNFKEQ. There are 19 residues in the CDR3. The V end was cut by 0 bases, the J end by 4 bases, with 21 bases between. CDR3 amino acids: CASSQDGGALARGTGELFF. As DNA, the CDR3 is TGTGCCAGCAGCCAAGACGGGGGAGCACTAGCCCGGGGCACCGGGGAGCTGTTTTTT.

The V and J genes are TRBV6-2 or TRBV6-3 and TRBJ2-1; 8 nucleotides align to TRBD1. Looked up from germline, CDR1 is MNHEY and CDR2 is SVGEGT. Unmatched junction bases numbered 5, after V lost 4 bases and J lost 6 bases. The CDR3 runs to 14 residues. In DNA, the CDR3 is TGTGCCAGCAGTTTTGCAACAGGGGGCAATGAGCAGTTCTTC. Protein: CASSFATGGNEQFF.

The CDR3 DNA sequence: TGTGCCAGCAGCAAAGGAGGGGGGGAGACCCAGTACTTC. It codes for CASSKGGGETQYF. This sequence joins TRBV21-1 and TRBJ2-5; TRBD1 is taken as the D call from the table, unchecked against the DNA. TRBV21-1 is a listed pseudogene. The CDR3 extends over 13 amino acids.

The chain recombines TRBV20-1 with TRBJ2-4; maybe TRBD2 (5 bases). Judging by the DNA end, TRBJ2-7 fits better; the J call may be wrong. This CDR3 comprises 13 residues. Germline V gene sequence: CDR1 DFQATT, CDR2 SNEGSKA (reference sequence). CDR3 sequence reads: CSARADFGYEQYF. The CDR3 DNA sequence: TGCAGTGCTAGAGCGGACTTCGGGTACGAGCAGTACTTC.

This clonotype was counted a single time. The chain combines TRBV4-3 with TRBJ2-5; 11 bases fit TRBD2. The germline CDR1 and CDR2 sequences are LGHNA and YSLEER. The CDR3 consists of 19 residues. V shed 0 bases and J 2 bases; nucleotides not matched to a gene: 11. CDR3 DNA: TGCGCCAGCAGCCAAGATCTACCCGGGACTAGCGGAGATCAAGAGACCCAGTACTTC. It specifies CASSQDLPGTSGDQETQYF.

This clonotype was counted ten times or more. The chain links TRBV6-2 or TRBV6-3 to TRBJ2-5; D gene unclear. V lost 0 bases and J 5 bases, leaving 22 bases between the germline ends. This CDR3 contains 18 residues. The germline CDR1 and CDR2 sequences are MNHEY and SVGEGT. CDR3 bases: TGTGCCAGCAGTTACTCCTCCGGGCAGACACATACCGAGGAGACCCAGTACTTC. Protein: CASSYSSGQTHTEETQYF.

J is TRBJ2-3 and V is TRBV12-3 or TRBV12-4; the D gene is possibly TRBD1 (5 bases). The germline V and J ends were trimmed by 5 bases and 1 base, with 16 bases remaining between them. The CDR3 contains 16 residues. The CDR3 nucleotides are TGTGCCAGCAGTAAATCATGGGGCGTGCGCACAGATACGCAGTATTTT. It yields the protein CASSKSWGVRTDTQYF.

The chain is built from TRBV6-2 or TRBV6-3 and TRBJ1-4, with 8 bases that match TRBD1. J was trimmed by 5 bases and V by 0 bases; bases with no gene match: 5. This CDR3 is 16 amino acids long. Germline CDR1 is MNHEY and CDR2 is SVGEGT. The CDR3 loop is CASSYSKTGVNEKLFF. CDR3 DNA sequence: TGTGCCAGCAGTTACTCGAAGACAGGGGTGAATGAAAAACTGTTTTTT.

The chain carries TRBV7-2 and TRBJ2-4, with D maybe TRBD2 (7 bases). The DNA end is a closer match to TRBJ2-7, so the J assignment may be wrong. The CDR3 extends over 14 amino acids. Germline V gives CDR1 SGHTA, CDR2 FQGNSA. CDR3 sequence: CASSLTRGGLEQYF. CDR3 nucleotides: TGTGCCAGCAGCCTCACTAGGGGGGGACTCGAGCAGTACTTC.

This chain links TRBV10-3 with TRBJ2-7, with a possible D match to TRBD1 (6 bases). V lost 3 bases and J 2 bases, leaving 14 bases between the germline ends. Per the germline V gene, CDR1 is ENHRY and CDR2 is SYGVKD. The CDR3 consists of 15 residues. The chain's CDR3 is CAISELNRAPYEQYF. The CDR3 nucleotides read TGTGCCATCAGTGAATTGAACAGGGCCCCCTACGAGCAGTACTTC.

Notes on this clonotype: The junction differs from germline at one of its ends, possibly a read error. This chain connects TRBV7-6 to TRBJ1-1, with D possibly being TRBD1 (6 bases). CDR3 length: 14 residues. CDR1 is SGHVS, CDR2 FNYEAQ, per germline. The CDR3 nucleotides read TGTGCCAGCAGCGCCGGGACATACGGGACTGGAGCTTTCTTT. Translation gives CASSAGTYGTGAFF.

The V and J genes are TRBV21-1 and TRBJ1-2; the table gives TRBD1 as D, unverified against the DNA. TRBV21-1 is a pseudogene. The CDR3 runs to 15 residues. Written as DNA, the CDR3 is TGTGCCAGCAGCACCGCCCCGGGACAGCTCTATGGCTACACCTTC. It codes for CASSTAPGQLYGYTF.

This clonotype came up many times. The chain combines TRBV3-1 with TRBJ1-2; no definite D call. V shed 11 bases and J shed 4 bases, with 14 bases lying between them. The germline V gene encodes CDR1 LGHDT and CDR2 YNNKEL (reference sequence). This CDR3 has 12 residues. The CDR3 spells CASRSEGYGYTF. The CDR3, as DNA: TGTGCCTCGCGTTCGGAGGGCTATGGCTACACCTTC.

A few counts support this clonotype. The rearrangement joins TRBV7-2 to TRBJ2-2, with 8 bases identical to TRBD1. This CDR3 is built from 16 residues. Germline CDR1 reads SGHTA; CDR2 reads FQGNSA. J lost 4 bases, V lost 2 bases, and 6 bases had no gene match. The CDR3 loop reads CASSLQGAALTGELFF. CDR3 nucleotide sequence: TGTGCCAGCAGCTTACAGGGGGCAGCCCTCACCGGGGAGCTGTTTTTT.

This chain connects TRBV6-1 to TRBJ2-5, with D unclear. CDR3 length: 13 amino acids. Germline values: CDR1 MNHNS, CDR2 SASEGT. The V end lost 1 base, the J end lost 8 bases, and 11 bases lay between the germline ends. DNA of the CDR3: TGTGCCAGCAGTGAAGGCTTCAAGGTTACCCAGTACTTC. Translated: CASSEGFKVTQYF.

The chain recombines TRBV7-2 with TRBJ2-1; possible D gene TRBD1, 5 bases. The CDR3 runs to 13 residues. Germline CDR1 is SGHTA and CDR2 is FQGNSA. Trimming removed 4 bases at V and 13 bases at J, with 17 bases between. The CDR3 loop reads CASSSPQAGPQFF. The CDR3 nucleotides read TGTGCCAGCAGCTCACCGCAGGCAGGGCCTCAGTTCTTC.

About this clonotype itself: Just one base apart from a much larger clone, this may be a read error. This chain joins TRBV5-1 and TRBJ2-1; D might be TRBD2 (7 bases). The germline V gene encodes CDR1 SGHRS and CDR2 YFSETQ. There are 15 residues in the CDR3. The CDR3 sequence is CASSLPGGAYKEQFF. Here the CDR3 DNA reads TGCGCCAGCAGCTTGCCGGGGGGCGCCTACAAGGAGCAGTTCTTC. Using reference TRBV5-1 and TRBJ2-1 for the parts outside the CDR3, the full variable domain is KAGVTQTPRYLIKTRGQQVTLSCSPISGHRSVSWYQQTPGQGLQFLFEYFSETQRNKGNFPGRFSGRQFSNSRSEMNVSTLELGDSALYLCASSLPGGAYKEQFFGPGTRLTVL.

This chain links TRBV6-2 or TRBV6-3 with TRBJ2-1; TRBD2 matches at 7 bases. The ends lost 6 bases at V and 10 bases at J; junction bases unmatched: 6. The CDR3 runs to 12 residues. Germline lookup yields CDR1 MNHEY and CDR2 SVGEGT. CDR3 sequence: CASSPTSFEQFF. The CDR3 bases are TGTGCCAGCAGCCCGACTAGCTTCGAGCAGTTCTTC.

This chain joins TRBV5-5 and TRBJ2-4; TRBD1 aligns across 7 bases. Matching the DNA end better, TRBJ2-7 makes the J call doubtful. CDR1 is SGHKS and CDR2 is YYEKEE in the germline V gene (reference sequence). The CDR3 runs 15 residues. The CDR3 protein is CASSGRRGGTYEQYF. CDR3 in DNA: TGTGCCAGCAGCGGAAGACGAGGGGGCACCTACGAGCAGTACTTC.